The 18 T cell receptor beta chains below were found in one sample sequenced in a study of cytomegalovirus exposure and HLA in healthy donors. Sequencing used immunoSEQ multiplex PCR; TCRdb keeps in-frame clones, though not all of them. The sample yields about 220,000 clones, more than 75% seen once. Sequencing input: PBMCs. Receptors were obtained from a man younger than 35 in good health and CMV-seronegative.

V and J are TRBV5-8 and TRBJ1-5; TRBD1 is a possible D gene (5 bases). V was clipped by 3 bases and J by 2 bases, with 9 bases between them. From germline, CDR1 is SGHTS and CDR2 YDEGEE. The CDR3 totals 14 residues. CDR3 amino acids: CASSSEQGNQPQHF. The CDR3 DNA reads as TGTGCCAGCAGCTCTGAACAGGGCAATCAGCCCCAGCATTTT.

The V and J genes are TRBV5-4 and TRBJ2-7, with a tentative D call TRBD2 (5 bases). The germline V gene has CDR1 SGHNT and CDR2 YYREEE (reference sequence). V was pared by 3 bases and J by 3 bases, with 7 bases between. There are 12 residues in the CDR3. CDR3 coding DNA: TGTGCCAGCAGCTACGGACTCTACGAGCAGTACTTC. Amino acids: CASSYGLYEQYF.

V is TRBV6-6 and J is TRBJ1-5; 7 positions agree with TRBD1. The V segment lost 6 bases and the J segment 6 bases; nucleotides outside the gene matches: 11. CDR3 length: 15 residues. CDR1 is MNHNY, CDR2 SVGAGI, per germline (reference sequence). The CDR3 sequence: CASSTDRDYGQPQHF. For the CDR3, the DNA is TGTGCCAGCAGCACAGACAGGGATTATGGTCAGCCCCAGCATTTT.

The chain links TRBV5-6 to TRBJ1-6, with D hard to call. The CDR3 has 15 residues. CDR1 is SGHDT, CDR2 YYEEEE, per germline. V lost 0 bases to trimming and J lost 7 bases, with 11 bases between them. The CDR3 is CASSLGADRNSPLHF. CDR3 DNA: TGTGCCAGCAGCTTGGGAGCGGACCGGAATTCACCCCTCCACTTT.

For the CDR3, the DNA is TGCGCCAGCAGTGAGTTTGTGAGGCCCTACGAGCAGTACTTC. This gives the protein CASSEFVRPYEQYF. The V and J genes are TRBV10-1 and TRBJ2-7; D gene unclear. CDR1 is WNHNN and CDR2 is SYGVQD in the germline V gene (reference sequence). The CDR3 contains 14 residues. V lost 1 base to trimming and J lost 2 bases, with 9 bases between them.

In regard to this clone: An end of the junction differs from the germline gene, which may be a read error. The V gene is TRBV6-1, the J gene TRBJ1-1, with 7 bases fitting TRBD1. Germline V gene data show CDR1 as MNHNS and CDR2 as SASEGT. CDR3 length equals 17 residues. This CDR3 reads CASSEEGYRGRNTKAFF. CDR3 in DNA: TGTGCCAGCAGTGAAGAGGGCTACAGGGGCCGGAACACTAAAGCTTTCTTT.

This clone was observed a few times. This sequence joins TRBV27 and TRBJ2-7; D is possibly TRBD1 (6 bases). The CDR3 contains 12 residues. Germline CDR1 reads MNHEY; CDR2 reads SMNVEV (reference sequence). V shed 5 bases and J shed 4 bases, with 9 bases lying between them. CDR3 amino acids: CASSTTGYEQYF. The CDR3 nucleotides read TGTGCCAGCAGTACAACAGGGTACGAGCAGTACTTC.

Concerning this clone: A read error may produce the germline difference seen at one junction end. The rearrangement joins TRBV6-6 to TRBJ1-4; 7 positions match TRBD1. The CDR3 contains 9 residues. The germline V gene has CDR1 MNHNY and CDR2 SVGAGI (reference sequence). CDR3 loop: CASGGTGDF. DNA of the CDR3: TGTGCCAGTGGTGGAACAGGGGATTTT.

This clone was observed a handful of times. The chain couples TRBV21-1 to TRBJ1-3; the D call TRBD1 from the table was never checked on the DNA. TRBV21-1 is a pseudogene. The CDR3 extends over 18 amino acids. The CDR3 region is CASSKEGCKGAAGNTIYF. CDR3 sequence (DNA): TGTGCCAGCAGCAAAGAGGGGTGTAAGGGGGCTGCTGGAAACACCATATATTTT.

The gene calls are TRBV2 and TRBJ2-7, with 7 bases that match TRBD1. V was clipped by 4 bases and J by 5 bases; unmatched bases: 8. This CDR3 is 14 amino acids long. Germline CDR1 SNHLY, CDR2 FYNNEI. The CDR3 bases are TGTGCCAGCAGTGTTGGGACAGAAATCAACGAGCAGTACTTC. Its translation is CASSVGTEINEQYF.

The J gene is TRBJ2-3, the V gene TRBV20-1; no clear D. V lost 6 bases and J lost 4, with 8 bases in between. In germline, CDR1 is DFQATT, CDR2 SNEGSKA (reference sequence). This CDR3 contains 11 residues. CDR3 in DNA: TGCAGTGCCCCTTTTCCAGATACGCAGTATTTT. Its translation: CSAPFPDTQYF.

The CDR3 spells CASSGLGKLFF. The CDR3, as DNA: TGTGCCAGTAGTGGACTCGGAAAACTGTTTTTT. The chain links TRBV19 to TRBJ1-4; unclear D gene. CDR3 size: 11 residues. Germline V gives CDR1 LNHDA, CDR2 SQIVND (reference sequence). Deletions cut 5 bases from V and 10 bases from J, with 8 bases between.

V is TRBV28 and J is TRBJ2-7; TRBD2 matches 9 bases. The CDR3 has 19 amino acids. Germline V CDR1 and CDR2: MDHEN, SYDVKM. The junction had 15 bases not matched to a gene; V was cut back by 3 bases and J by 0 bases. The CDR3: CASSFPLILAGVSSYEQYF. The CDR3 nucleotides read TGTGCCAGCAGTTTTCCGCTCATCTTAGCGGGGGTCAGCTCCTACGAGCAGTACTTC.

With respect to this clone: This CDR3 is also generated by other DNA sequences in the sample. CDR3 sequence (DNA): TGTGCCAGTAGAGAGACAGGGGAGGATGGCTACACCTTC. Protein sequence: CASRETGEDGYTF. V and J are TRBV19 and TRBJ1-2; 8 positions match TRBD1. The CDR3 loop spans 13 amino acids. Germline values: CDR1 LNHDA, CDR2 SQIVND (reference sequence). J was trimmed by 6 bases and V by 6 bases; bases with no gene match: 6.

The V and J genes are TRBV18 and TRBJ1-2, with 8 bases that match TRBD1. The CDR3 has 15 amino acids. Germline loops: CDR1 KGHSH, CDR2 LQKENI. V shed 3 bases and J 1 base; nucleotides not matched to a gene: 4. CDR3 bases: TGTGCCAGCTCACCCCGGGACAGGCTTAACTATGGCTACACCTTC. Translated, it gives CASSPRDRLNYGYTF.

V usage is TRBV20-1 and J usage is TRBJ2-7; D remains ambiguous. The CDR3 has 10 residues. The V and J ends lost 2 bases and 4 bases respectively, with 3 bases between them. Germline V gene data show CDR1 as DFQATT and CDR2 as SNEGSKA (reference sequence). The CDR3 loop reads CSARQYEQYF. The CDR3 nucleotides are TGCAGTGCTAGACAGTACGAGCAGTACTTC.

This chain connects TRBV4-3 to TRBJ1-2; TRBD1 might be the D (6 bases). The CDR3 loop spans 15 amino acids. Trimming cost V 1 base and J 6 bases, with 15 bases left between them. The germline gives CDR1 LGHNA, CDR2 YSLEER. CDR3 sequence: CASSQASNRVDGYTF. CDR3 DNA: TGCGCCAGCAGCCAAGCGAGTAACAGGGTTGATGGCTACACCTTC.

This clone was detected once. Its ends do not fully match the called genes, so a read error is possible. The rearrangement joins TRBV7-7 to TRBJ2-1; TRBD1 aligns across 7 bases. This CDR3 spans 16 amino acids. Germline CDR1 reads SSHAT; CDR2 reads FNYEAQ (reference sequence). This CDR3 reads CASSRSSTGVYNEQFF. CDR3 DNA: TGTGCTAGCAGCCGGTCGTCTACAGGGGTCTACAATGAGCAGTTCTTC.